In this sample, the clone carrying this T cell receptor (beta chain) turned up once. The entry originates in a study of blood T cell repertoires in COVID-19. On the study more broadly: COVID-19 samples from acute and convalescent phases originated in the United States, Italy and Spain. PBMCs, B-cell-depleted T cells, or T cells were the source of the cDNA or gDNA that made up the material.

In the source study's methods: Nucleated cell number was recorded as an estimate derived from reference gene primer amplification. Using immunoSEQ multiplex PCR, the repertoire was profiled, and TCRdb retains in-frame clones only, with some absent. The V and J calls and the clone size are those of that table, but D and trimming were determined from the DNA. The sample consists of roughly 440,000 clones, more than 70% of them appearing once. Germline values: CDR1 SEHNR, CDR2 FQNEAQ (reference sequence). Trimming pared 6 bases from V and 2 bases from J, leaving 14 bases between. The length of the CDR3 is 14 residues.

This clonotype originated in a woman in her 50s with COVID-19, enrolled during active disease. Sequencing input: peripheral blood. The chain carries TRBV7-9 and TRBJ2-7, with a weak D call TRBD1 (5 bases). The CDR3 region has the DNA TGTGCCAGCAGTCAGGGAACAGATACCTACGAGCAGTACTTC. It codes for CASSQGTDTYEQYF.